A selection of T cell receptor beta chains follows, all from one sample in a study of blood T cell repertoires in COVID-19. Data came from immunoSEQ multiplex PCR; TCRdb stores just in-frame clones and leaves some out. The table shows about 33,000 clones, with just over 85% occurring only once. Source material: peripheral blood. Source of these receptors: a human donor in a cohort sampled during active COVID-19. Both conserved end residues are part of each CDR3. Fields, in order: clone size, J gene, V gene, D gene, CDR3 DNA, CDR3 protein. The D gene is left open where the match is weak. Size is stated for part of the rows, as once, few or many counts, or as a class when the clone is expanded.

-,TRBJ2-5,TRBV19,TRBD1,TGTGCCAGTAGTTCCTCCGGGACAGCCATCGAGACCCAGTACTTC,CASSSSGTAIETQYF
-,TRBJ2-5,TRBV21-1,-,TGTGCCAGCAGCAAAGATCGGACAGGGAAAGAGACCCAGTACTTC,CASSKDRTGKETQYF
-,TRBJ2-1,TRBV7-9,TRBD2,TGTGCCAGCAGCTTAGAGGAGAGCTTAGCGGGGCACAATGAGCAGTTCTTC,CASSLEESLAGHNEQFF
-,TRBJ2-3,TRBV7-3,TRBD1,TGTGCCAGCAGCCAGGGACAGGGGAGCACAGATACGCAGTATTTT,CASSQGQGSTDTQYF
-,TRBJ2-6,TRBV6-2/TRBV6-3,-,TGTGCCAGCAGTCAGACAGGTCCAGGGGCCTCTGGGGCCAACGTCCTGACTTTC,CASSQTGPGASGANVLTF
-,TRBJ2-4,TRBV28,TRBD1,TGTGCCAGCAGGCCGGGACAGGGGACGGCCAAAAACATTCAGTACTTC,CASRPGQGTAKNIQYF
-,TRBJ2-3,TRBV6-6,-,TGTGCCAGCAGTTACTCCTCAGGGACAGATACGCAGTATTTT,CASSYSSGTDTQYF
-,TRBJ1-4,TRBV5-1,-,TGCGCCAGCAGGTCCACGCGGGGTGCAACTAATGAAAAACTGTTTTTT,CASRSTRGATNEKLFF
-,TRBJ1-1,TRBV9,-,TGTGCCAGCAGCTTACACACAGGGTCGGGCACTGAAGCTTTCTTT,CASSLHTGSGTEAFF
-,TRBJ2-7,TRBV20-1,-,TGCAGTGCTAGTAACCCCGCGGGACGCTACGAGCAGTACTTC,CSASNPAGRYEQYF
-,TRBJ2-5,TRBV6-1,TRBD1,TGTGCCAGCAGTGGGACAGGGGGCGCGGTGGACCAAGAGACCCAGTACTTC,CASSGTGGAVDQETQYF
-,TRBJ2-7,TRBV3-1/TRBV3-2,TRBD2,TGTGCCAGCAGCGGAACCGAGACTAGCGGGAGTGTATACGAGCAGTACTTC,CASSGTETSGSVYEQYF
-,TRBJ1-5,TRBV18,-,TGTGCCAGCTCCGTGGGGACACACAATCAGCCCCAGCATTTT,CASSVGTHNQPQHF
once,TRBJ2-1,TRBV21-1,-,TGTGCCAGCAGCCCCCCAGGGGAAAATGAGCAGTTCTTC,CASSPPGENEQFF
-,TRBJ1-3,TRBV5-1,TRBD1,TGCGCCAGCAGCCTAGGGACAGGGGGATCCTCTGGAAACACCATATATTTT,CASSLGTGGSSGNTIYF
-,TRBJ2-3,TRBV4-3,TRBD2,TGCGCCAGCAGCCAAGATCCGGCAGCGGGAGGGACAGATACGCAGTATTTT,CASSQDPAAGGTDTQYF
once,TRBJ2-7,TRBV5-6,-,TGTGCCAGCAGCCCCCCAACAGGACCCTACGAGCAGTACTTC,CASSPPTGPYEQYF
-,TRBJ1-2,TRBV6-5,TRBD1,TGTGCCAGCAGTCCCCAGACAGGGGGAACCTATGGCTACACCTTC,CASSPQTGGTYGYTF
few,TRBJ1-4,TRBV5-1,TRBD1,TGCGCCAGCAGCTTGGTGGGGGGACAGCTTAATGAAAAACTGTTTTTT,CASSLVGGQLNEKLFF
-,TRBJ2-7,TRBV19,-,TGTGCCAGTAGTCAGGACAGTTCCTACGAGCAGTACTTC,CASSQDSSYEQYF
-,TRBJ1-1,TRBV29-1,-,TGCAGCGTTGTGGGGGGGTTTGGGACTGAAGCTTTCTTT,CSVVGGFGTEAFF
-,TRBJ1-3,TRBV7-2,-,TGTGCCAGCAGCCGGAGGGGATCTGGAAACACCATATATTTT,CASSRRGSGNTIYF
-,TRBJ2-1,TRBV14,TRBD2,TGTGCCAGCAGCCAATTTAGCGGGGGGGCCTACAATGAGCAGTTCTTC,CASSQFSGGAYNEQFF
once,TRBJ2-2,TRBV11-2,-,TGTGCCAGCAGCTCCTCCGACAGACCGAACACCGGGGAGCTGTTTTTT,CASSSSDRPNTGELFF
-,TRBJ2-7,TRBV6-5,TRBD2,TGTGCCAGCACCCCGGGGGGGGGCAGATACGAGCAGTACTTC,CASTPGGGRYEQYF
-,TRBJ2-7,TRBV19,TRBD1,TGTGCCAGTAGTTACGCGACAGGGGGAACCTACGAGCAGTACTTC,CASSYATGGTYEQYF
few,TRBJ2-5,TRBV7-2,TRBD1,TGTGCCAGCAGGTGGACAGGGCAAGAGACCCAGTACTTC,CASRWTGQETQYF
-,TRBJ2-2,TRBV14,TRBD1,TGTGCCAGCAGCCAAAGGACAGGGCGGGCCGGGGAGCTGTTTTTT,CASSQRTGRAGELFF
-,TRBJ2-7,TRBV7-2,TRBD1,TGTGCCAGCAGCCAAGGACAGGGAGCCTACGAGCAGTACTTC,CASSQGQGAYEQYF
-,TRBJ2-1,TRBV5-1,-,TGCGCCAGCAGCTTGAATTCGGGGGTTTACAATGAGCAGTTCTTC,CASSLNSGVYNEQFF
-,TRBJ2-7,TRBV9,-,TGTGCCAGCAGCGGCAGGAATTCCTACGAGCAGTACTTC,CASSGRNSYEQYF
few,TRBJ1-6,TRBV4-2,-,TGTGCCAGCAGCCAAGGCAGGCGTCCTGACTCCTATAATTCACCCCTCCACTTT,CASSQGRRPDSYNSPLHF
-,TRBJ2-2,TRBV11-2,TRBD1,TGTGCCAGCAGCTGGTCCGGGACAGGGGAAACCGGGGAGCTGTTTTTT,CASSWSGTGETGELFF
-,TRBJ2-7,TRBV27,-,TGTGCCAGCAGTTTACAGGGTAGCTACGAGCAGTACTTC,CASSLQGSYEQYF
-,TRBJ2-3,TRBV19,TRBD2,TGTGCCAGTCGTTTAGCGGGAACAGATACGCAGTATTTT,CASRLAGTDTQYF
-,TRBJ2-7,TRBV5-1,TRBD1,TGCGCCAGCAGCTTGGGGTTAGGGACAGGGACTAACAACGAGCAGTACTTC,CASSLGLGTGTNNEQYF
once,TRBJ2-7,TRBV18,TRBD2,TGTGCCAGCTCGCGAACTAGCGGGACTACCTACGAGCAGTACTTC,CASSRTSGTTYEQYF
-,TRBJ2-1,TRBV5-1,-,TGCGCCAGCAGCACCCGCCTAGGCGGAGGCGCCCCGAATGAGCAGTTCTTC,CASSTRLGGGAPNEQFF
-,TRBJ2-7,TRBV10-2,-,TGCGCCAGCAAGGCGGGCGAGCAGTACTTC,CASKAGEQYF
once,TRBJ2-3,TRBV12-5,-,TGTGCTAGTGGTTTGGTACGGAGGGTTGGTACGCAGTATTTT,CASGLVRRVGTQYF
-,TRBJ1-2,TRBV27,TRBD1,TGTGCCAGCAGTCGGGACAGAGTGCGTGGCTACACCTTC,CASSRDRVRGYTF